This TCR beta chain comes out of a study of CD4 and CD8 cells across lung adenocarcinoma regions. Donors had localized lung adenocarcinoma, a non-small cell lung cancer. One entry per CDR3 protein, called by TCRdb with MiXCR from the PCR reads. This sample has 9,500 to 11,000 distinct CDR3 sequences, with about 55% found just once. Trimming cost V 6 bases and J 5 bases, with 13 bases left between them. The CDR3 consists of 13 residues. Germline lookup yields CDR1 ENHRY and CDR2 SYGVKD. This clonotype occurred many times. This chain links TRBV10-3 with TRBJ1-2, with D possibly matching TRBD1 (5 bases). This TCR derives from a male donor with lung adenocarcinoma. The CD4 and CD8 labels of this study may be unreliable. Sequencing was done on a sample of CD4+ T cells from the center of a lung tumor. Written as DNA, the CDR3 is TGTGCCATCAGGGACTCCGAGGGGTATGGCTACACCTTC. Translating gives CAIRDSEGYGYTF.